The next 27 T cell receptor beta chains were all read from a single sample in a study of cytomegalovirus exposure and HLA in healthy donors. Only in-frame clones appear in the TCRdb table, and some are missing; sequencing was by immunoSEQ multiplex PCR. There are just over 80,000 clones in the sample; approximately 96% occur only once, and approximately 1.3% lies in the top ten. Source material: PBMCs. The receptors stem from a woman in her late teens or twenties in good health and CMV-seronegative.

The V call is TRBV15, the J call TRBJ2-2; 13 nucleotides agree with TRBD2. J was trimmed by 4 bases and V by 1 base; bases with no gene match: 9. Germline V lookup: CDR1 LNHNV, CDR2 YYDKDF (reference sequence). The length of the CDR3 is 19 residues. Written as DNA, the CDR3 is TGTGCCACCAGCAGAGTGGGACTAGCGGGAAGGCTGGGCACCGGGGAGCTGTTTTTT. It is translated as CATSRVGLAGRLGTGELFF.

This clone was seen a single time. The gene calls are TRBV6-5 and TRBJ1-4; weak D call: TRBD1 (5 bases). There are 15 residues in the CDR3. The germline V and J ends were trimmed by 6 bases and 8 bases, with 19 bases remaining between them. Germline V gene lookup returns CDR1 MNHEY and CDR2 SVGAGI. Here the CDR3 DNA reads TGTGCCAGCAGCAACGACAGCGAAGGGGAAGAAAAACTGTTTTTT. Residues: CASSNDSEGEEKLFF.

This rearrangement joins TRBV11-3 to TRBJ2-3, with TRBD1 matching 8 bases. Germline values: CDR1 SGHNT, CDR2 YENEEA. V shed 8 bases, J shed 1 base, and the junction held 5 bases outside the gene matches. The CDR3 loop spans 14 amino acids. The CDR3 region has the DNA TGTGCCAGCGGACAGGGAAGGGGCACAGATACGCAGTATTTT. Its protein is CASGQGRGTDTQYF.

The chain is built from TRBV7-2 and TRBJ1-5; D not resolved. CDR1 is SGHTA and CDR2 is FQGNSA in the germline V gene. The V gene lost 5 bases and the J gene lost 7 bases, with 18 bases spanning the gap. The length of the CDR3 is 15 residues. CDR3 amino acids: CASSLESVERQPQHF. The DNA for the CDR3 is TGTGCCAGCAGCCTAGAGTCGGTTGAGAGACAGCCCCAGCATTTT.

This rearrangement joins TRBV27 to TRBJ2-1; TRBD2 might be the D (5 bases). The V and J ends lost 10 bases and 1 base respectively, with 17 bases between them. Germline V gene lookup returns CDR1 MNHEY and CDR2 SMNVEV (reference sequence). The CDR3 has 15 residues. The CDR3: CATHEGTASYNEQFF. The CDR3 nucleotides read TGTGCCACCCATGAGGGAACTGCATCCTACAATGAGCAGTTCTTC.

A note on this clone: Mismatch with germline at one junction end may stem from a read error. V and J are TRBV9 and TRBJ2-1; 8 bases are a match to TRBD2. The CDR3 has 15 amino acids. Germline loops: CDR1 SGDLS, CDR2 YYNGEE. CDR3 DNA sequence: TGTGCCAGCACCAAAAGCGGGAGTGGCTCAAATGGGCAGTTCTTC. The encoded protein is CASTKSGSGSNGQFF.

The chain has TRBV5-1 and TRBJ2-1, with 9 bases fitting TRBD1. This CDR3 is 16 amino acids long. V shed 2 bases and J 6 bases; nucleotides not matched to a gene: 9. Looked up from germline, CDR1 is SGHRS and CDR2 is YFSETQ. The CDR3 DNA is TGCGCCAGCAGCTTCTCAGCGGGACAGGGTGGCAATGAGCAGTTCTTC. Translating gives CASSFSAGQGGNEQFF.

The chain couples TRBV28 to TRBJ2-5; the D is unclear. The germline V gene has CDR1 MDHEN and CDR2 SYDVKM. V shed 6 bases and J shed 5 bases, with 16 bases lying between them. This CDR3 contains 14 residues. CDR3 residues: CASRNTGGRETQYF. The CDR3, as DNA: TGTGCCAGCAGAAACACCGGCGGCCGGGAGACCCAGTACTTC.

CDR3 sequence reads: CASFARGITEAFF. CDR3 coding DNA: TGTGCCAGCTTTGCCAGGGGAATCACTGAAGCTTTCTTT. The J gene is TRBJ1-1, the V gene TRBV6-5; tentatively, D is TRBD1 (6 bases). There are 13 residues in the CDR3. With 8 bases removed from V and 4 bases from J, the gap between germline ends came to 14 bases. Germline values: CDR1 MNHEY, CDR2 SVGAGI.

The gene calls are TRBV25-1 and TRBJ2-5; D uncertain. Trimming pared 1 base from V and 10 bases from J, leaving 7 bases between. The CDR3 runs to 11 residues. In germline, CDR1 is MGHDK, CDR2 SYGVNS. This CDR3 is CASSESVGQYF. The CDR3 DNA reads as TGTGCCAGCAGTGAATCGGTCGGCCAGTACTTC.

A single count supports this clone. The rearrangement links TRBV19 to TRBJ1-2; 7 positions agree with TRBD1. This CDR3 comprises 13 residues. V lost 4 bases, J lost 4 bases, and 3 bases stayed unmatched. Germline CDR1 is LNHDA and CDR2 is SQIVND (reference sequence). The CDR3 sequence is CASSKDRVYGYTF. CDR3 bases: TGTGCCAGTAGTAAAGACAGGGTCTATGGCTACACCTTC.

This sequence joins TRBV28 and TRBJ2-1; 11 bases are a match to TRBD2. The germline gives CDR1 MDHEN, CDR2 SYDVKM. V lost 8 bases, J lost 8 bases, and 8 bases stayed unmatched. The CDR3 is 14 amino acids. CDR3 DNA: TGTGCCAGCCACACTAGCGGGAGATGGTATGAGCAGTTCTTC. Translation: CASHTSGRWYEQFF.

The genes are TRBV28 and TRBJ1-4, with TRBD1 matching 9 bases. Looked up from germline, CDR1 is MDHEN and CDR2 is SYDVKM. The J segment lost 7 bases and the V segment lost 6 bases, leaving 15 bases of the junction unmatched. The CDR3 consists of 17 residues. In DNA form, the CDR3 reads TGTGCCAGCAGCCTAATAACAGGGGGCTCGCCTTTTGAAAAACTGTTTTTT. Residues: CASSLITGGSPFEKLFF.

The chain recombines TRBV7-5 with TRBJ1-3; the D segment call TRBD1 is taken from the table without a DNA check. TRBV7-5 is listed as a pseudogene. The CDR3 is 14 amino acids. DNA for the CDR3: TGTGTCAGAAGCTTAGTCAGGGGGCCAGACACCATATATTTT. It encodes CVRSLVRGPDTIYF.

This chain uses TRBV6-1 with TRBJ2-1; 9 nucleotides line up with TRBD2. Germline CDR1 reads MNHNS; CDR2 reads SASEGT. This CDR3 contains 16 residues. The V gene end was trimmed by 4 bases and the J gene end by 4 bases; junction bases not matched to a gene: 8. The CDR3 coding sequence is TGTGCCAGCAGTGCCAATTTAGCGGGAGAGTACAATGAGCAGTTCTTC. Amino acid sequence: CASSANLAGEYNEQFF.

The rearrangement uses TRBV30 and TRBJ2-7; no firm D call. The V gene's germline CDR1 is GTSNPN and CDR2 SVGIG (reference sequence). The CDR3 consists of 14 residues. Trimming pared 0 bases from V and 2 bases from J, leaving 11 bases between. The CDR3 DNA reads as TGTGCCTGGAGTGTCCGGATGCGGCCCTACGAGCAGTACTTC. This codes for CAWSVRMRPYEQYF.

The chain recombines TRBV27 with TRBJ2-3; no clear D. V dropped 4 bases and J dropped 0 bases, with 17 bases sitting between them. Germline lookup yields CDR1 MNHEY and CDR2 SMNVEV (reference sequence). The CDR3 runs 17 residues. CDR3 in DNA: TGTGCCAGCAGTTATCATGTGAGCGTCACTAGCACAGATACGCAGTATTTT. This translates into CASSYHVSVTSTDTQYF.

The chain combines TRBV28 with TRBJ2-7, with 7 bases identical to TRBD2. The CDR3 runs to 15 residues. The trim removed 6 bases at V and 1 base at J, leaving 9 bases unmatched. Germline lookup yields CDR1 MDHEN and CDR2 SYDVKM. CDR3 nucleotides: TGTGCCAGCAGACTTCCGGGACTATATTCCTACGAGCAGTACTTC. Amino acids: CASRLPGLYSYEQYF. The whole variable domain, remainder taken from reference TRBV28 and TRBJ2-7, is DVKVTQSSRYLVKRTGEKVFLECVQDMDHENMFWYRQDPGLGLRLIYFSYDVKMKEKGDIPEGYSVSREKKERFSLILESASTNQTSMYLCASRLPGLYSYEQYFGPGTRLTVT.

This clone has a single count. The rearrangement joins TRBV4-1 to TRBJ2-3; D gene unclear. Germline V gene lookup returns CDR1 MGHRA and CDR2 YSYEKL. This CDR3 comprises 14 residues. Deletions cut 0 bases from V and 2 bases from J, with 6 bases between. CDR3 DNA sequence: TGCGCCAGCAGCCAAGACACTAACACAGATACGCAGTATTTT. Amino acids: CASSQDTNTDTQYF.

The rearrangement joins TRBV6-1 to TRBJ2-3; D perhaps matches TRBD1 (6 bases). Germline CDR1 and CDR2: MNHNS and SASEGT. The CDR3 loop spans 10 amino acids. V dropped 6 bases and J dropped 12 bases, with 10 bases sitting between them. The CDR3: CASRQGNQYF. The CDR3 DNA sequence: TGTGCCAGCAGGCAGGGGAATCAGTATTTT.

This rearrangement joins TRBV7-9 to TRBJ2-3; 9 bases agree with TRBD2. V lost 5 bases to trimming and J lost 3 bases; unmatched junction nucleotides: 9. CDR1 and CDR2 (germline): SEHNR, FQNEAQ (reference sequence). This CDR3 comprises 16 residues. CDR3: CASSVNPGLATDTQYF. CDR3 in DNA: TGTGCCAGCAGCGTCAACCCGGGACTAGCAACAGATACGCAGTATTTT.

This clone was seen only once. This chain links TRBV13 with TRBJ2-1; a possible D gene is TRBD1 (6 bases). Per germline, CDR1 PRHDT and CDR2 FYEKMQ (reference sequence). Trimming removed 6 bases from V and 5 bases from J, with 14 bases in between. There are 14 residues in the CDR3. This CDR3 reads CASSHQGLNNEQFF. The CDR3 DNA follows: TGTGCCAGCAGTCATCAGGGGCTTAACAATGAGCAGTTCTTC.

J is TRBJ2-7 and V is TRBV4-2, with a tentative D call TRBD2 (6 bases). The germline V and J ends were trimmed by 4 bases and 0 bases, with 22 bases remaining between them. The germline V gene has CDR1 LGHNA and CDR2 YNFKEQ. The CDR3 is 18 residues long. CDR3 in DNA: TGTGCCAGCAGCCTTCCTACGTCGGGAGATCGGAACTCCTACGAGCAGTACTTC. Translation: CASSLPTSGDRNSYEQYF.

The chain recombines TRBV5-1 with TRBJ2-7; 9 bases are shared with TRBD2. The germline gives CDR1 SGHRS, CDR2 YFSETQ. With 4 bases clipped from V and 4 bases from J, the junction kept 6 bases outside the gene matches. The CDR3 length is 14 residues. The CDR3 DNA reads TGCGCCAGCAGCCTCACTAGCGGGTCTTACGAGCAGTACTTC. Translated, it gives CASSLTSGSYEQYF.

The rearrangement joins TRBV5-1 to TRBJ1-3; D might be TRBD1 (6 bases). The CDR3 has 14 amino acids. Germline V lookup: CDR1 SGHRS, CDR2 YFSETQ. Trimming removed 7 bases at V and 0 bases at J, with 11 bases between. DNA for the CDR3: TGCGCCAGCGGCCTGGACAGCTCTGGAAACACCATATATTTT. This translates into CASGLDSSGNTIYF.

The V call is TRBV5-1, the J call TRBJ2-7, with a possible D match to TRBD2 (5 bases). Germline assignment: CDR1 SGHRS and CDR2 YFSETQ. The CDR3 contains 15 residues. The germline V and J ends were trimmed by 1 base and 4 bases, with 15 bases remaining between them. The CDR3 sequence is CASSLTGSIIYEQYF. In DNA, the CDR3 is TGCGCCAGCAGCTTGACTGGGAGCATTATTTACGAGCAGTACTTC. Full variable domain (remainder filled in from reference TRBV5-1 and TRBJ2-7): KAGVTQTPRYLIKTRGQQVTLSCSPISGHRSVSWYQQTPGQGLQFLFEYFSETQRNKGNFPGRFSGRQFSNSRSEMNVSTLELGDSALYLCASSLTGSIIYEQYFGPGTRLTVT.

The gene calls are TRBV6-1 and TRBJ2-7, with 9 bases lining up with TRBD2. Germline assignment: CDR1 MNHNS and CDR2 SASEGT. Trimming removed 10 bases from V and 4 bases from J; junction bases left unmatched: 11. This CDR3 comprises 14 residues. The CDR3 loop is CAIRLLAGSYEQYF. CDR3 nucleotide sequence: TGTGCCATCAGGTTACTAGCGGGCTCTTACGAGCAGTACTTC.